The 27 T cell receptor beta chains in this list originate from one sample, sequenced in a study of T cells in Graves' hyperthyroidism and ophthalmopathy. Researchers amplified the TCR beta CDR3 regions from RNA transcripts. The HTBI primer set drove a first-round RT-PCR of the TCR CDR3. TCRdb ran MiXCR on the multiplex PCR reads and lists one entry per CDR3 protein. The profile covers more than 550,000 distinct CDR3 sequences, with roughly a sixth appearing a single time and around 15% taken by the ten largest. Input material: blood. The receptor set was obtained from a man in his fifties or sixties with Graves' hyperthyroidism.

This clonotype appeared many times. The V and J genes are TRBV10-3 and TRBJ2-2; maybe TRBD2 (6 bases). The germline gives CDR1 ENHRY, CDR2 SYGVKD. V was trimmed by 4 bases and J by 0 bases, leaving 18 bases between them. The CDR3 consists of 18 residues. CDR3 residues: CAISGDLTGLPNTGELFF. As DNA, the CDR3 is TGTGCCATCAGTGGCGACCTAACGGGACTGCCGAACACCGGGGAGCTGTTTTTT.

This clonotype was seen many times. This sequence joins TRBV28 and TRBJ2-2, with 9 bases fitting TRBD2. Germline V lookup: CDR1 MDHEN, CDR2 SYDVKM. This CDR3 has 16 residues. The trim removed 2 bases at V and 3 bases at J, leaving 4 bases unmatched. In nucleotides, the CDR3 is TGTGCCAGCAGTTTAGTGCTAGCGGGATACACCGGGGAGCTGTTTTTT. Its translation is CASSLVLAGYTGELFF. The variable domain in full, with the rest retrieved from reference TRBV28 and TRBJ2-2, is DVKVTQSSRYLVKRTGEKVFLECVQDMDHENMFWYRQDPGLGLRLIYFSYDVKMKEKGDIPEGYSVSREKKERFSLILESASTNQTSMYLCASSLVLAGYTGELFFGEGSRLTVL.

For the CDR3, the DNA is TGTGCCAGTAGTATTGCCAGGGCTACTTCTCAGCCCCAGCATTTT. Translation gives CASSIARATSQPQHF. The chain recombines TRBV19 with TRBJ1-5; D perhaps matches TRBD1 (5 bases). V lost 3 bases, J lost 6 bases, and 15 bases lay in between. The CDR3 sequence is 15 residues long. The germline V gene encodes CDR1 LNHDA and CDR2 SQIVND (reference sequence).

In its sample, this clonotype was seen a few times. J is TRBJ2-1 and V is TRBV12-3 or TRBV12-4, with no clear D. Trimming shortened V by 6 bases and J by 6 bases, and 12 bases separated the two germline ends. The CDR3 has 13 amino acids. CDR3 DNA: TGTGCCAGCAGCCCTGGGCTTAGCAATGAGCAGTTCTTC. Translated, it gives CASSPGLSNEQFF.

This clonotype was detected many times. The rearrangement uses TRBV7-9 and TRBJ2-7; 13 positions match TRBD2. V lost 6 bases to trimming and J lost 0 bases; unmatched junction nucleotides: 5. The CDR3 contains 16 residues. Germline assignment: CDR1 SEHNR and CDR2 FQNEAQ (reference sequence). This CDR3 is CASRGLAGRNSYEQYF. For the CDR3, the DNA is TGTGCCAGCAGGGGACTAGCGGGACGTAACTCCTACGAGCAGTACTTC.

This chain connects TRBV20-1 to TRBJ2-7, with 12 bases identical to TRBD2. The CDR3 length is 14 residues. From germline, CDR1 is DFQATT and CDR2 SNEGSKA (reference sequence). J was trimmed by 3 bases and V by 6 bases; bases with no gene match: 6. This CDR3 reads CSALLAGGGYEQYF. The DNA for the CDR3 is TGCAGTGCCCTTCTAGCGGGAGGGGGCTACGAGCAGTACTTC.

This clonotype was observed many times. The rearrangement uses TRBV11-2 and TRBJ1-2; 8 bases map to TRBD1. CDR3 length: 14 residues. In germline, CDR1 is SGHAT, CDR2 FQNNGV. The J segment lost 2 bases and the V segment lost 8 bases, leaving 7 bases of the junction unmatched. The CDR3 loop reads CASGGRTGNYGYTF. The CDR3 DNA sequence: TGTGCCAGCGGAGGCCGGACAGGGAACTATGGCTACACCTTC.

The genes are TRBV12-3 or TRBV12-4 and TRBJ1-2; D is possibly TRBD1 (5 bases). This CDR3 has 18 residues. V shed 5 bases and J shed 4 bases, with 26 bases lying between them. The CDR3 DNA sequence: TGTGCCAGCAGTCCTCACTTACTCGACAGTAAAGGAGGCTATGGCTACACCTTC. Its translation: CASSPHLLDSKGGYGYTF.

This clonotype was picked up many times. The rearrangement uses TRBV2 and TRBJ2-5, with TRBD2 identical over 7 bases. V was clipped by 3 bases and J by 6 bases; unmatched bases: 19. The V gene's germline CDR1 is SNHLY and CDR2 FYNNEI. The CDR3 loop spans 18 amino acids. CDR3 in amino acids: CASSEKGRGGSSIQTQYF. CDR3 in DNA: TGTGCCAGCAGTGAGAAGGGGAGGGGCGGGAGTAGTATCCAGACCCAGTACTTC.

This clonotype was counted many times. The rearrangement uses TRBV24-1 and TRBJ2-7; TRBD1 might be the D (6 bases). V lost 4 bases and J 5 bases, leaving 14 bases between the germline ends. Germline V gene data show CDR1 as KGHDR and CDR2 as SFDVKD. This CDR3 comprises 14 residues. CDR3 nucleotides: TGTGCCACCAGTGAAGCAGGGACAATCGACGAGCAGTACTTC. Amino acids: CATSEAGTIDEQYF.

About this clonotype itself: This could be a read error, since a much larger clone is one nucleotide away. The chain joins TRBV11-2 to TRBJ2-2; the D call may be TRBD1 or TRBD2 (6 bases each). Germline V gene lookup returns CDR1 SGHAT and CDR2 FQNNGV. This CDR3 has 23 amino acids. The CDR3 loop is CASSLPPTTGMARVGANTGGLFF. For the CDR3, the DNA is TGTGCCAGCAGCTTACCCCCCACAACAGGGATGGCGCGGGTGGGGGCGAACACCGGGGGGCTGTTTTTT.

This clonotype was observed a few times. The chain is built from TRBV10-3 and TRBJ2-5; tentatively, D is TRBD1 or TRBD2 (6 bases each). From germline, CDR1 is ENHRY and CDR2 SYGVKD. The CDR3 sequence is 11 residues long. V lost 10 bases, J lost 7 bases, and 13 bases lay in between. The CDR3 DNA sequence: TGTGCCACCGAAGGGGGAGGGACCCAGTACTTC. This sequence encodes CATEGGGTQYF.

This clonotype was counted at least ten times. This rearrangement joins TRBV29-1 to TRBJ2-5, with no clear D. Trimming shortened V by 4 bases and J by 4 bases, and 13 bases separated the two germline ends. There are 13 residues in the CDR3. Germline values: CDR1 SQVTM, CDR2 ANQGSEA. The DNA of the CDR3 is TGCAGCGTTGTTGTAGGGTCTCGAGAGACCCAGTACTTC. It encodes CSVVVGSRETQYF. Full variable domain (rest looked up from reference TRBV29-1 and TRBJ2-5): SAVISQKPSRDICQRGTSLTIQCQVDSQVTMMFWYRQQPGQSLTLIATANQGSEATYESGFVIDKFPISRPNLTFSTLTVSNMSPEDSSIYLCSVVVGSRETQYFGPGTRLLVL.

CDR3 nucleotides: TGTGCCAGCAGTTTCCCCCCCGGATATAGCAATCAGCCCCAGCATTTT. It encodes CASSFPPGYSNQPQHF. The chain links TRBV6-8 to TRBJ1-5; no reliable D call. The germline V gene encodes CDR1 MNHGY and CDR2 SAAAGT. This CDR3 is built from 16 residues. The germline V and J ends were trimmed by 4 bases and 0 bases, with 13 bases remaining between them.

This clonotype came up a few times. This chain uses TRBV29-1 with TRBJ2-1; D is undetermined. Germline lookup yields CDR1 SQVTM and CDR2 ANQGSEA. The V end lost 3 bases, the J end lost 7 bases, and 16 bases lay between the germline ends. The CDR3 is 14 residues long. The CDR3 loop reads CSVEGGRLGNEQFF. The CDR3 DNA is TGCAGCGTTGAGGGCGGCCGCCTGGGGAATGAGCAGTTCTTC.

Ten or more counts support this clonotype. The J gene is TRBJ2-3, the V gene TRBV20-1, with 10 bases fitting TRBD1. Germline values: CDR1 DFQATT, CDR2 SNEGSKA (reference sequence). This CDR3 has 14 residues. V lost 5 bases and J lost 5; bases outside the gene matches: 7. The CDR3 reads CSADSGQGEDTQYF. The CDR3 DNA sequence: TGCAGTGCTGACTCCGGACAGGGGGAAGATACGCAGTATTTT.

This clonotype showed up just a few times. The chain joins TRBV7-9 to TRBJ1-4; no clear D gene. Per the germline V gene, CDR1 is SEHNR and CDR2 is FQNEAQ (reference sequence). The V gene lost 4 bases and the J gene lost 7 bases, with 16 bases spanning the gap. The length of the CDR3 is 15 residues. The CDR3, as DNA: TGTGCCAGCAGCTCAGAGGGCTCGATGGGTGAAAAACTGTTTTTT. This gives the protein CASSSEGSMGEKLFF.

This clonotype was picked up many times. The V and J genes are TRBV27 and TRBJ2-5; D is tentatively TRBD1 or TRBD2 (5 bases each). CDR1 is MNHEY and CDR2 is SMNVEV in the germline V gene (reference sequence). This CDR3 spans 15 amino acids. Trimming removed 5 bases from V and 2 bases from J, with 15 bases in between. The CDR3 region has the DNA TGTGCCAGCAGTCCCCCCGGGACGGCACAAGAGACCCAGTACTTC. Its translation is CASSPPGTAQETQYF.

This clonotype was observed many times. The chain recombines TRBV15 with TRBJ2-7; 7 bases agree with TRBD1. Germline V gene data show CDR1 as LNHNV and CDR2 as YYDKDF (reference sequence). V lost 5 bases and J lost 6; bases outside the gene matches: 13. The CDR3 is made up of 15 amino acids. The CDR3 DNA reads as TGTGCCACCAGCTTCCAAAGGGGGCATCGGTTCGAGCAGTACTTC. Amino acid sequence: CATSFQRGHRFEQYF.

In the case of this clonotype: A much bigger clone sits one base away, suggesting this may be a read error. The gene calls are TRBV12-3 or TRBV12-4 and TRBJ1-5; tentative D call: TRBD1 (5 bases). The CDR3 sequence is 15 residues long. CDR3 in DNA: TGTGCCGGCAGTTTACGATGGGGGAGCAATCAGCCCCAGCATTTT. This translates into CAGSLRWGSNQPQHF.

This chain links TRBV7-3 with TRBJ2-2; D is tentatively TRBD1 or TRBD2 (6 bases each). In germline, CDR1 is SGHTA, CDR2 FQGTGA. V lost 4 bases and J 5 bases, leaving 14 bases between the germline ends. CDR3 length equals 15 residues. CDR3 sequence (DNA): TGTGCCAGCAGCTCCTCCAGGGGAGGAACCGGGGAGCTGTTTTTT. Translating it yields CASSSSRGGTGELFF.

CDR3: CASSQRGDYGYTF. As DNA, the CDR3 is TGCGCCAGCAGCCAAAGGGGAGACTATGGCTACACCTTC. This chain uses TRBV4-1 with TRBJ1-2, with TRBD1 as a possible D gene (5 bases). From germline, CDR1 is MGHRA and CDR2 YSYEKL. The V end was cut by 2 bases, the J end by 3 bases, with 7 bases between. The length of the CDR3 is 13 residues.

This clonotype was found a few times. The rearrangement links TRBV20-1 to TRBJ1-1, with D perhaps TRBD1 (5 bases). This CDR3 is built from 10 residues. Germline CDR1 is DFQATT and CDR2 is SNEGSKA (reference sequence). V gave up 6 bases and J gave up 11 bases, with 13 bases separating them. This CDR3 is CSATDNLAFF. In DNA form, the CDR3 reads TGCAGTGCAACGGACAATTTGGCTTTCTTT.

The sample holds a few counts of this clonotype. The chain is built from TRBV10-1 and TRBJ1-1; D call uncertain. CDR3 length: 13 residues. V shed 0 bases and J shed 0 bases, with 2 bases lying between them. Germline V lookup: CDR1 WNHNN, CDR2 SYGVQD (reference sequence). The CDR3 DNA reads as TGCGCCAGCAGTGAGTCAATGAACACTGAAGCTTTCTTT. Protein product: CASSESMNTEAFF.

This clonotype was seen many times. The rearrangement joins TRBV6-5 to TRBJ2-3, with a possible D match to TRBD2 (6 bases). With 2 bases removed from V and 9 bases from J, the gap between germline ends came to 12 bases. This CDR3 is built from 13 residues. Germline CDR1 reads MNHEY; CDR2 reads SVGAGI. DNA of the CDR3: TGTGCCAGCAGTTACACGGGACTTGACACGCAGTATTTT. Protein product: CASSYTGLDTQYF.

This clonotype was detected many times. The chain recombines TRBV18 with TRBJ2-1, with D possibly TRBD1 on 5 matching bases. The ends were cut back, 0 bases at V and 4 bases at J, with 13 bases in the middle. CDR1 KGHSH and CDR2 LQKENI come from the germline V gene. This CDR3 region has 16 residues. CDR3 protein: CASSPPGPVGYNEQFF. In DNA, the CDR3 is TGTGCCAGCTCACCACCGGGGCCCGTCGGGTACAATGAGCAGTTCTTC.

CDR3 sequence: CASSYLVVINTEAFF. CDR3 sequence (DNA): TGTGCCAGCAGTTATCTGGTCGTTATCAACACTGAAGCTTTCTTT. The chain links TRBV12-3 or TRBV12-4 to TRBJ1-1; no definite D call. The CDR3 runs to 15 residues. Trimming took off 4 bases at V and 2 bases at J, with 14 bases between the two ends.